This T cell receptor (beta chain) emerged from a study of Ad26.COV2.S vaccination and SARS-CoV-2 variants. Treatment in this sample: some 19 received Ad26.COV2.S at low or high dose, single or two shots; several received placebo; per-sample allocation not given. Each sample was drawn 63 days after the first injection (of vaccine or placebo). Assay: immunoSEQ multiplex PCR; the TCRdb copy retains only in-frame clones and omits some. The sample yields more than 300,000 clones, around 90% seen once. Trimming took off 7 bases at V and 1 base at J, with 13 bases between the two ends. The length of the CDR3 is 14 residues. Per germline, CDR1 LNHDA and CDR2 SQIVND (reference sequence).

The material sequenced was peripheral blood, taken in a trial of Ad26.COV2.S vaccine versus placebo. V and J are TRBV19 and TRBJ1-2; D is unresolved. The clonotype comes from a person between 18 and 59 years old who received the Ad26.COV2.S COVID-19 vaccine or a placebo. The CDR3 nucleotides read TGTGCCAGTATGGCGACAAGAAATAACTATGGCTACACCTTC. As protein: CASMATRNNYGYTF.